This T cell receptor (beta chain) was obtained from a study of blood T cell repertoires in COVID-19. The table came from immunoSEQ multiplex PCR; TCRdb's copy has only in-frame clones and leaves some out. The profile shows 310,000 or so clones, 70% to 90% of them singletons. The germline V and J ends were trimmed by 1 base and 5 bases, with 12 bases remaining between them. Looked up from germline, CDR1 is KGHDR and CDR2 is SFDVKD. The CDR3 extends over 15 amino acids. The sample taken for sequencing was PBMCs or T cells enriched from blood (not recorded which). The gene calls are TRBV24-1 and TRBJ2-3; a weak D match, TRBD2 (5 bases). The TCR sequence derives from a woman aged 40 to 49 who had recovered from COVID-19. The CDR3 DNA is TGTGCCACCAGTGATTTTCTGGGTGGAGGAGATACGCAGTATTTT. Protein sequence: CATSDFLGGGDTQYF.